Listed below are T cell receptor beta chains from one sample, sequenced in a study of blood T cell repertoires in COVID-19. Using immunoSEQ multiplex PCR, the repertoire was profiled, and TCRdb retains in-frame clones only, with some absent. The repertoire holds under 140,000 clones, with nearly 80% as singletons. The specimen sequenced was peripheral blood. The receptors derive from an elderly woman with active or convalescent COVID-19. Each CDR3 is given without its conserved first and last residue. Fields, in order: J gene, V gene, CDR3 protein.

J: TRBJ2-5; V: TRBV18; CDR3: ASSLFTQETQY
J: TRBJ1-1; V: TRBV5-4; CDR3: ASREGQANTEAF
J: TRBJ2-7; V: TRBV7-3; CDR3: ASSLGPADAQY
J: TRBJ2-7; V: TRBV4-2; CDR3: ASSQGREEYEQY
J: TRBJ2-5; V: TRBV5-1; CDR3: ASSLLGNQETQY
J: TRBJ2-1; V: TRBV7-2; CDR3: ASTLTSGTYNEQF
J: TRBJ2-1; V: TRBV7-8; CDR3: ASSTPTRKRLYNEQF
J: TRBJ1-5; V: TRBV5-8; CDR3: ASSFYGTAYQPQH
J: TRBJ2-5; V: TRBV9; CDR3: ASSVVDGKETQY
J: TRBJ2-2; V: TRBV28; CDR3: ASSPAGQAHTGELF
J: TRBJ2-2; V: TRBV27; CDR3: ASSRQGSTGELF
J: TRBJ2-5; V: TRBV2; CDR3: ASSPRGLAGAGETQY
J: TRBJ2-3; V: TRBV7-3; CDR3: ASSSGLATDTQY
J: TRBJ1-1; V: TRBV7-3; CDR3: ASSLYGVGGNTEAF
J: TRBJ1-4; V: TRBV7-9; CDR3: ASSRDRGNEKLF
J: TRBJ2-7; V: TRBV5-1; CDR3: ASSPGTSGYYEQY
J: TRBJ2-7; V: TRBV7-2; CDR3: ASSPRHLFPSEQY
J: TRBJ1-1; V: TRBV4-1; CDR3: ASSQKGGLNTEAF
J: TRBJ1-6; V: TRBV18; CDR3: ASSPDRGLGLPLH
J: TRBJ1-5; V: TRBV7-9; CDR3: ASSLRGQPQH
J: TRBJ2-5; V: TRBV18; CDR3: ASSPYRDKLQETQY
J: TRBJ1-5; V: TRBV18; CDR3: ASSFTPVLGGPNQPQH
J: TRBJ2-1; V: TRBV24-1; CDR3: ATSDLPRDNEQF
J: TRBJ2-4; V: TRBV6-2/TRBV6-3; CDR3: ASSYLASRGAKNIQY
J: TRBJ2-7; V: TRBV28; CDR3: ASSSGTSGTYEQY
J: TRBJ1-6; V: TRBV21-1; CDR3: ASSMDWDGNSPLH
J: TRBJ1-3; V: TRBV28; CDR3: ASSEQSSGNTIY
J: TRBJ1-5; V: TRBV7-2; CDR3: ASSFLPGSTPNQPQH
J: TRBJ2-3; V: TRBV7-3; CDR3: ASSFGREPDTQY
J: TRBJ2-1; V: TRBV5-1; CDR3: ASSPLAESSYNEQF
J: TRBJ2-7; V: TRBV5-6; CDR3: ASSSLAERYEQY
J: TRBJ1-6; V: TRBV19; CDR3: ASSGRTGYNSPLH
J: TRBJ2-7; V: TRBV5-1; CDR3: ASSPAPGQASSYEQY
J: TRBJ2-1; V: TRBV6-1; CDR3: ASSGALAGSYNEQF
J: TRBJ2-7; V: TRBV7-3; CDR3: ASRPGLAFHEQY
J: TRBJ1-1; V: TRBV12-3/TRBV12-4; CDR3: ASSWDSTEAF
J: TRBJ2-2; V: TRBV9; CDR3: ASRKGQGNTGELF
J: TRBJ1-5; V: TRBV27; CDR3: ASSQTNQPQH
J: TRBJ1-6; V: TRBV4-1; CDR3: ASSHLQGGNSPLH